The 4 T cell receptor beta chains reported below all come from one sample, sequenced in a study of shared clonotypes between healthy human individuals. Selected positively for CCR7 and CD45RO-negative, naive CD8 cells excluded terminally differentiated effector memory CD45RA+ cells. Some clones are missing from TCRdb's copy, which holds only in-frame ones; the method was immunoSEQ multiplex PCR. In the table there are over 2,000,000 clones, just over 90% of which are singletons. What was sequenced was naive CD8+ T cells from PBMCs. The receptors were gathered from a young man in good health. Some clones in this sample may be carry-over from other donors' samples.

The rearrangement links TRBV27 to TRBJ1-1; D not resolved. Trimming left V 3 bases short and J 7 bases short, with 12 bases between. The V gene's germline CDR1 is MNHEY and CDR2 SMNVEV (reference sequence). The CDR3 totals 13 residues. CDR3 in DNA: TGTGCCAGCAGTTTCTCCCCGGCTCATGAAGCTTTCTTT. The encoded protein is CASSFSPAHEAFF.

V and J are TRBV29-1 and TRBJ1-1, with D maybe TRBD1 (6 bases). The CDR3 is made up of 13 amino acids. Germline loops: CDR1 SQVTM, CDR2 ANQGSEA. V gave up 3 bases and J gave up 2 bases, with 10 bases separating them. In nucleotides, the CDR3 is TGCAGCGTTGAGTCCGGGGGCAACACTGAAGCTTTCTTT. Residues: CSVESGGNTEAFF.

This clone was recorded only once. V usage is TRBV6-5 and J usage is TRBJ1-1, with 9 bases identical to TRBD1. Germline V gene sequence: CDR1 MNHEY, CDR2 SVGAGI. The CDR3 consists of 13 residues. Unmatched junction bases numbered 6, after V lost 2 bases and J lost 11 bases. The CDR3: CASSYQQGAFAFF. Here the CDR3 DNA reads TGTGCCAGCAGTTACCAACAGGGGGCTTTCGCTTTCTTT.

The CDR3 sequence: CASSPRGMEHYGYTF. The DNA of the CDR3 is TGTGCCAGCAGTCCCCGGGGGATGGAGCACTATGGCTACACCTTC. The genes are TRBV27 and TRBJ1-2; tentatively, D is TRBD1 (5 bases). CDR3 length: 15 amino acids. V lost 5 bases and J 3 bases, leaving 16 bases between the germline ends. Germline-derived CDR1 and CDR2 are MNHEY and SMNVEV (reference sequence).